This TCR beta chain was sequenced in a study of early T cells in non-severe SARS-CoV-2 infection. The CDR3 runs 10 residues. Germline V gene sequence: CDR1 SQVTM, CDR2 ANQGSEA. V lost 8 bases, J lost 8 bases, and 10 bases lay in between. TCRdb fed the 5' RACE reads into MiXCR, producing one record per CDR3 protein. The sample lists about 110,000 distinct CDR3 sequences, roughly 12% occurring once. V gene TRBV29-1 combines with J gene TRBJ2-1; the D is unclear. The input for sequencing was whole blood, taken at baseline. The clonotype was recovered from an adult who was a healthcare worker with PCR-confirmed SARS-CoV-2 infection or an uninfected control (not recorded which). The CDR3 DNA reads TGCAGCTCACGTGTGGATGAGCAGTTCTTC. Translation gives CSSRVDEQFF.